This T cell receptor (beta chain) appears in the sequencing data of a study of T cells in Graves' hyperthyroidism and ophthalmopathy (dated by TCRdb to the late 2010s). Study-level background: Peripheral blood was sampled at the time of initial diagnosis, prior to any treatment. After sampling, hyperthyroidism patients received methimazole starting at 30 mg daily, and ophthalmopathy patients received high-dose intravenous methylprednisolone. In over five Graves' hyperthyroidism patients, the study also compared T-cell repertoires from thyroid tissue with T-cell repertoires from blood. According to the paper, TCR Vbeta CDR3 sequencing was carried out on approximately 140 peripheral blood samples, which came from 40 to 45 ophthalmopathy, 80 or so hyperthyroidism and approximately 17 progressor patients. Prospective prediction of ophthalmopathy was tested in an independent validation cohort consisting of roughly 19 hyperthyroidism patients and some 16 patients who later progressed to ophthalmopathy. The 100 or so discovery patients were randomly split 7:3 into training and test sets. To identify distinguishing TCR V-J signatures, a discovery cohort of some 99 patients was used, comprising 43 with Graves' ophthalmopathy and 57 with stable Graves' hyperthyroidism. Results the study describes overall, beyond this receptor: No statistical method was used to set the sample size in advance, and investigators knew the group allocation. In validation, the model predicted progression to ophthalmopathy a median of roughly six months before onset, with roughly 70% sensitivity and about 72% specificity. A model built on a 13 V-J signature distinguished ophthalmopathy from stable hyperthyroidism, reaching 87.88% sensitivity and 81% to 83% specificity in cross-validation and 80%/75% in testing. Most expanded thyroid clonotypes (frequency above 0.001) were also found in blood, which suggests that blood repertoires may mirror thyroid immune responses.

CDR1 MNHEY and CDR2 SVGAGI are derived from the germline V gene. V was cut back by 6 bases and J by 10 bases, leaving a gap of 16 bases between them. The CDR3, from cysteine to phenylalanine, totals 13 residues. Only the CDR3 portion is preserved as DNA: 39 bases, with reading frame beginning at the first base. Worth noting for this clonotype: Which antigen it targets is not known. The record has no base qualities; no much larger clone is one base away.

Graves' hyperthyroidism was defined as stable when no progression to ophthalmopathy occurred over 18 months of follow-up. The hyperthyroidism patients were between 18 and 65 years old and newly diagnosed, with a disease duration of less than 2 months. The study excluded patients with uncontrolled infections, other autoimmune diseases, pregnancy or lactation. Clinical symptoms, serum thyroxine and TRAb, thyroid ultrasound, and orbital computed tomography formed the basis for the diagnoses. Ficoll-Paque density gradient centrifugation was used to isolate PBMCs from about 10 ml of fresh peripheral blood. Total RNA was extracted with Trizol reagent, and quality was checked on an Agilent 2100 Bioanalyzer. Amplification of TCR beta CDR3 regions was carried out from RNA transcripts. A first-round RT-PCR of the TCR CDR3 used the HTBI primer set with the Qiagen OneStep RT-PCR kit. Libraries were constructed in a second round of multiplex PCR, after which size selection and purification were performed. Libraries were sequenced paired-end with 100 bp reads on an Illumina HiSeq2000. Under the source paper's analysis protocol: SOAPnuke was used to process the raw data, throwing out any read that contained adapters or uncalled bases, had a mean Phred below 15, or lacked an exact constant-primer or identifier match. High-quality paired reads were merged using COPE v1.2.5, and each unique nucleotide sequence was defined as a clonotype. MiTCR v1.1 was used to align clonotypes to the IMGT TRBV, TRBD and TRBJ reference segments. The analysis included only V-J combinations with a frequency above 0.0001, which together covered more than 99% of the repertoires. The TCS score was defined as the ratio of F50 (clonal expansion) to E x V (chaos), calculated using BLOSUM62-based TCRdist between CDR3 peptides within each V-J. Welch's t-statistics and random forest reduced 500 to 650 V-J features to 10 to 15, which were used in a naive Bayes classifier (R e1071). The Morisita-Horn index was used to measure how similar the thyroid and blood repertoires were. TCRdb itself trimmed the public reads at Q25 with fastp, ran MiXCR and retained productive beta chains. Each CDR3 protein gets just one entry, which takes the most common genes and DNA from the rows behind it. TCRdb's processing, not the authors' own work, is the source of the V and J calls. The sample includes 750,000 to 900,000 distinct CDR3 sequences, with roughly 37% observed a single time. The ten most abundant clones make up over 8% of the sample.

Sequenced: blood. The chain uses TRBV6-5 and TRBJ1-5; no D gene can be assigned with confidence. This clonotype was obtained from a man younger than 35 with Graves' hyperthyroidism. The DNA is TGTGCCAGCAGCAACTCCGTTAATCGACCCCAGCATTTT. This codes for CASSNSVNRPQHF.